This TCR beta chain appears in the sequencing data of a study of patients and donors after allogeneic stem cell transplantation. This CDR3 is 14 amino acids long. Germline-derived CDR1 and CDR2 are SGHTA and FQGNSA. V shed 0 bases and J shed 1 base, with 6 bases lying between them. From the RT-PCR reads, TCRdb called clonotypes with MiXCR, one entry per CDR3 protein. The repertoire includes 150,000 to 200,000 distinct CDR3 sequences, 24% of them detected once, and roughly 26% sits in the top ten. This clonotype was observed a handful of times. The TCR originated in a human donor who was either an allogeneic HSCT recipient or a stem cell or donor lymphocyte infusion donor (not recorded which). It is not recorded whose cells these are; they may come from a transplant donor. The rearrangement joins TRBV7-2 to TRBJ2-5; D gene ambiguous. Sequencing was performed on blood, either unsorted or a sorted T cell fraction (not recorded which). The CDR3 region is CASSLAGLQETQYF. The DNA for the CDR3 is TGTGCCAGCAGCTTAGCAGGGCTCCAAGAGACCCAGTACTTC.